This T cell receptor beta chain stems from a study of shared clonotypes between healthy human individuals (TCRdb year 2020). About the study as a whole: A couple of women and a few men aged 18 to 49 years were included in the cohort. Each donor's leukapheresis produced roughly between roughly 0.85 and 9 billion PBMCs. Per donor, three plates each were used for CD4 naive and CD4 memory, two for CD8 naive, and one for CD8 memory. The study deeply sequenced blood TCR repertoires of five healthy adults to estimate repertoire size and the extent of clonotype sharing between individuals. To increase sequencing depth and limit assay-specific biases, different laboratories used diverse techniques to prepare libraries and sequence TCR repertoires. What the study reported, not specific to this receptor: Compared with non-shared clonotypes, the clonotypes found in all four sorted-subset donors had higher generation probabilities. Rarefaction of sorted-subset datasets indicated incomplete sequencing despite the large sequencing depth. Naive subsets generally had larger estimated clonotype richness than memory subsets did. Sampling was restricted to blood, and TCR repertoires in tissue are likely to differ from TCR repertoires in blood. Sharing across several donors was observed for 4.5% to 6.5% of naive CD4, around 3.5% of naive CD8, about 2.5% of memory CD4, and about 0.4% of memory CD8 clonotypes. The small number of donors limited the genetic and exposure-history diversity represented. Pairwise subsampling led to the expectation that sequencing depth would affect the degree of clonotype sharing among donors.

Using the deep immunoSEQ assay, TCR CDR3 regions were amplified from genomic DNA by multiplex PCR. Extracted genomic DNA from each cell subset was distributed evenly across all wells of several immunoSEQ 96-well plates, and each plate was treated as a replicate. For sorted subsets, about 0.2 ug genomic DNA, equal to approximately 30,000 T cell genomes, was loaded into each replicate PCR. Purified libraries were measured with a Qubit 3.0 fluorometer, size-checked on a Bioanalyzer 2100, and measured again with the KAPA Library Quantification kit. Each immunoSEQ 96-well plate was sequenced on its own single-read 150-cycle Illumina NextSeq 550 flow cell. The study's processing was this. Because the immunoSEQ output included only junctional sequences and no quality scores, the filtering could not be the same as the filtering used for full-length reads. Sequences were annotated with PyIR, a Python wrapper for IgBLAST v1.9, and V/J genes and CDR3 were assigned using IMGT germline references. Any read was removed if the V/J assignment was weak (E-value above 1e-6), the CDR3 was missing, or the read contained stop codons, out-of-frame junctions, or ambiguous translated residues. A V3J clonotype was defined by an identical inferred V gene, J gene, and CDR3 amino acid sequence. The percentage overlap between two repertoires was calculated by dividing the number of shared unique clonotypes by the size of the smaller repertoire. Three approaches were used to assess repertoire richness: RTK rarefaction, the Chao1 estimator, and Recon v2.1 estimates of unobserved clonotypes. Generation probabilities for all TCRbeta clonotypes obtained by the gDNA method from a few donors were computed using OLGA. The source is immuneACCESS, and TCRdb retained only in-frame sequences with V and J called. Part of the clones is not carried over; for the studies checked, unresolved V genes explain less than half of this, and the remainder is unexplained. The V and J calls and clone size are taken from that table; D and trimming were inferred from the DNA. The sample yields hundreds of thousands of clones; around 73% were counted once. About 1.8% of the sample comes from the top ten.

Donors were healthy HIV-negative adults with no recently reported acute infections or vaccinations. Only Caucasian adults living in Nashville, Tennessee, USA were represented among the donors. CD4+ T cells were enriched through magnetic negative selection, after which naive cells were positively selected on CD45RA and the remaining negative fraction served as the memory subset. After blood collection by leukapheresis, PBMCs were isolated using Ficoll-Histopaque density gradient centrifugation and then cryopreserved in the vapor phase of liquid nitrogen. Analytical flow cytometry was used to check the purity and quantity of each magnetically sorted T cell population. Genomic DNA was isolated from each sorted fraction and quantified by UV absorbance on a Nanodrop 2000c. V drops 5 bases and J drops 7 bases, leaving 17 bases in between. For CDR1 and CDR2, the germline V gene (reference sequence) lists LNHDA and SQIVND. The CDR3, from cysteine to phenylalanine, totals 15 residues. The read is trimmed to its CDR3 DNA, 45 bases read in frame from base 1.

As for this clone: The antigen it binds to is not known. Base-call qualities are not available, and no considerably larger clone is one nucleotide away.

The sequence joins TRBV19 to TRBJ2-2; TRBD2 is a possible D gene, resting on 6 matching bases. This TCR was sampled from a woman in her 30s in good health. Sequencing was done on a sample of memory CD4+ T cells sorted from blood. Interpreted using the paper, the cell subset or site label stands for: CD45RA-negative fraction. Here is the DNA: TGTGCCAGTAGTTCAACTAGCAGAGGGGTCGGGGAGCTGTTTTTT. This gives the protein CASSSTSRGVGELFF.